These 5 T cell receptor beta chains were all obtained from the same sample, sequenced in a study of blood T cell repertoires in COVID-19. Measured with immunoSEQ multiplex PCR; TCRdb has only the in-frame clones, and not every one. The table has 330,000 or so clones, approximately 89% seen once. Sequencing was performed on peripheral blood. The receptors were gathered from a woman aged 55-69 years with COVID-19, enrolled during active disease.

In DNA form, the CDR3 reads TGTGCCAGCAGACAGGGGGCGGATGAAAAACTGTTTTTT. Its translation: CASRQGADEKLFF. The chain combines TRBV6-5 with TRBJ1-4, with TRBD1 identical over 9 bases. Germline CDR1 reads MNHEY; CDR2 reads SVGAGI. This CDR3 is built from 13 residues. The J segment lost 6 bases and the V segment lost 6 bases, leaving 2 bases of the junction unmatched.

The chain recombines TRBV18 with TRBJ1-2; 9 bases line up with TRBD1. The CDR3 is 15 residues long. Trimming removed 0 bases from V and 6 bases from J; junction bases left unmatched: 5. The germline V gene encodes CDR1 KGHSH and CDR2 LQKENI. The DNA for the CDR3 is TGTGCCAGCTCACCACCCGACAGGGGGTTTAATGGCTACACCTTC. Translated: CASSPPDRGFNGYTF.

This chain connects TRBV9 to TRBJ2-5; TRBD1 aligns across 7 bases. The length of the CDR3 is 14 residues. V was pared by 0 bases and J by 5 bases, with 4 bases of the junction left unmatched. The V gene's germline CDR1 is SGDLS and CDR2 YYNGEE. The CDR3 loop is CASSVGTGWETQYF. The CDR3 DNA sequence: TGTGCCAGCAGCGTAGGGACAGGTTGGGAGACCCAGTACTTC. The full variable domain, in which reference TRBV9 and TRBJ2-5 provide the parts outside the CDR3, is DSGVTQTPKHLITATGQRVTLRCSPRSGDLSVYWYQQSLDQGLQFLIQYYNGEERAKGNILERFSAQQFPDLHSELNLSSLELGDSALYFCASSVGTGWETQYFGPGTRLLVL.

This rearrangement joins TRBV3-1 (or the pseudogene TRBV3-2) to TRBJ1-3; D perhaps matches TRBD1 (6 bases). The ends were cut back, 5 bases at V and 0 bases at J, with 11 bases in the middle. There are 15 residues in the CDR3. Germline V gene data show CDR1 as LGHDT and CDR2 as YNNKEL (reference sequence). CDR3 in amino acids: CASSYRTDSGNTIYF. CDR3 sequence (DNA): TGTGCCAGCAGCTACCGGACAGACTCTGGAAACACCATATATTTT.

The rearrangement uses TRBV5-6 and TRBJ2-2; 8 nucleotides line up with TRBD1. V was clipped by 2 bases and J by 0 bases; unmatched bases: 12. The CDR3 consists of 19 residues. Germline CDR1 is SGHDT and CDR2 is YYEEEE. CDR3 protein: CASSFWTGWGSPNTGELFF. The CDR3 bases are TGTGCCAGCAGCTTTTGGACAGGGTGGGGGAGCCCGAACACCGGGGAGCTGTTTTTT.